The 27 T cell receptor beta chains given below trace back to one sample, sequenced in a study of long-term antiretroviral therapy in people with HIV. Sequencing used immunoSEQ v3.0 at survey level. Sequencing was performed with immunoSEQ multiplex PCR; in TCRdb, only in-frame clones are kept and a portion is missing. This sample has around 25,000 clones, with 80% to 90% found just once. This sample comprised unsorted PBMCs, obtained 3 years after starting antiretroviral therapy. Receptors were obtained from a man aged 18-30 years with HIV.

The rearrangement uses TRBV11-2 and TRBJ2-5; the D gene is possibly TRBD2 (6 bases). The length of the CDR3 is 12 residues. V gave up 5 bases and J gave up 5 bases, with 9 bases separating them. Looked up from germline, CDR1 is SGHAT and CDR2 is FQNNGV. The CDR3 protein is CASSPRGETQYF. CDR3 DNA sequence: TGTGCCAGCAGCCCCCGGGGGGAGACCCAGTACTTC.

V gene TRBV7-8 combines with J gene TRBJ1-3; D call uncertain. The CDR3 runs 13 residues. V lost 2 bases to trimming and J lost 4 bases, with 6 bases between them. Per the germline V gene, CDR1 is SGHVS and CDR2 is FQNEAQ. The CDR3 region has the DNA TGTGCCAGCAGCTTAATGATGGGAAACACCATATATTTT. Translating it yields CASSLMMGNTIYF. The complete variable domain, with remaining parts taken from reference TRBV7-8 and TRBJ1-3, reads GAGVSQSPRYKVAKRGQDVALRCDPISGHVSLFWYQQALGQGPEFLTYFQNEAQLDKSGLPSDRFFAERPEGSVSTLKIQRTQQEDSAVYLCASSLMMGNTIYFGEGSWLTVV.

The chain couples TRBV15 to TRBJ2-1; 8 bases are shared with TRBD2. J lost 12 bases, V lost 3 bases, and 22 bases had no gene match. This CDR3 has 18 amino acids. The germline gives CDR1 LNHNV, CDR2 YYDKDF (reference sequence). In DNA form, the CDR3 reads TGTGCCACCAGCAGGGAATTAACGGGGGGGCCTCATACGTTGATGCAGTTCTTC. Amino acid sequence: CATSRELTGGPHTLMQFF.

CDR3 amino acids: CASSPPFRQGYEAFF. The CDR3 DNA is TGTGCCAGCAGCCCCCCTTTCCGACAGGGGTATGAAGCTTTCTTT. J is TRBJ1-1 and V is TRBV7-9, with 8 bases fitting TRBD1. The CDR3 is made up of 15 amino acids. V dropped 5 bases and J dropped 7; count of bases not matched to a gene: 12. Germline CDR1 SEHNR, CDR2 FQNEAQ (reference sequence).

The chain joins TRBV20-1 to TRBJ1-4; D ambiguous. V shed 3 bases and J shed 6 bases, with 5 bases lying between them. The CDR3 runs to 11 residues. CDR1 is DFQATT, CDR2 SNEGSKA, per germline (reference sequence). For the CDR3, the DNA is TGCAGTGCTAGGGACTATGAAAAACTGTTTTTT. This translates into CSARDYEKLFF.

This sequence joins TRBV6-5 and TRBJ2-1, with D unclear. The CDR3 runs to 14 residues. V lost 5 bases and J lost 6, with 14 bases in between. The germline V gene encodes CDR1 MNHEY and CDR2 SVGAGI. In DNA, the CDR3 is TGTGCCAGCAGTCCTAGGACCGGCTCCAATGAGCAGTTCTTC. Translated, it gives CASSPRTGSNEQFF.

The J gene is TRBJ1-3, the V gene TRBV29-1, with 7 bases aligning to TRBD1. The germline V gene encodes CDR1 SQVTM and CDR2 ANQGSEA. The CDR3 sequence is 16 residues long. The ends lost 4 bases at V and 2 bases at J; junction bases unmatched: 11. CDR3 DNA: TGCAGCGTTGCCCTCCGATTGGGACAGACTGGAAACACCATATATTTT. Protein sequence: CSVALRLGQTGNTIYF.

The rearrangement links TRBV6-1 to TRBJ2-7; D may be TRBD1 or TRBD2 (6 bases each). Deletions cut 6 bases from V and 7 bases from J, with 13 bases between. This CDR3 contains 12 residues. The germline gives CDR1 MNHNS, CDR2 SASEGT. CDR3: CASRWGAGEQYV. The CDR3 DNA follows: TGTGCCAGCAGATGGGGGGCGGGAGAGCAGTACGTC.

The J gene is TRBJ1-5, the V gene TRBV5-6, with D hard to call. Deletions cut 4 bases from V and 8 bases from J, with 16 bases between. This CDR3 comprises 14 residues. The germline CDR1 and CDR2 sequences are SGHDT and YYEEEE. The DNA for the CDR3 is TGTGCCAGCAGCCTCGGAGAGGGATATGAGCCCCAGCATTTT. It is translated as CASSLGEGYEPQHF.

The chain is built from TRBV9 and TRBJ1-6; D ambiguous. The CDR3 extends over 14 amino acids. The V end lost 0 bases, the J end lost 7 bases, and 8 bases lay between the germline ends. CDR1 and CDR2 (germline): SGDLS, YYNGEE. The CDR3 nucleotides are TGTGCCAGCAGCGTAGCGCAAGCAAATTCACCCCTCCACTTT. This sequence encodes CASSVAQANSPLHF. The full variable domain, completed using reference TRBV9 and TRBJ1-6, is DSGVTQTPKHLITATGQRVTLRCSPRSGDLSVYWYQQSLDQGLQFLIQYYNGEERAKGNILERFSAQQFPDLHSELNLSSLELGDSALYFCASSVAQANSPLHFGNGTRLTVT.

The rearrangement links TRBV29-1 to TRBJ2-1; D is perhaps TRBD2 (5 bases). CDR1 and CDR2 from the germline V gene are SQVTM and ANQGSEA. V lost 4 bases and J lost 4, with 11 bases in between. This CDR3 comprises 13 residues. The CDR3 DNA follows: TGCAGCGTTGGAGGGCAGAAGTACAATGAGCAGTTCTTC. Translating gives CSVGGQKYNEQFF.

The rearrangement joins TRBV5-6 to TRBJ1-1; D gene ambiguous. Germline CDR1 reads SGHDT; CDR2 reads YYEEEE. Trimming shortened V by 4 bases and J by 0 bases, and 10 bases separated the two germline ends. The CDR3 has 14 residues. CDR3 coding DNA: TGTGCCAGCAGCCTCCCCGACCTGAACACTGAAGCTTTCTTT. Residues: CASSLPDLNTEAFF. The variable domain in full, with the rest retrieved from reference TRBV5-6 and TRBJ1-1, is DAGVTQSPTHLIKTRGQQVTLRCSPKSGHDTVSWYQQALGQGPQFIFQYYEEEERQRGNFPDRFSGHQFPNYSSELNVNALLLGDSALYLCASSLPDLNTEAFFGQGTRLTVV.

J is TRBJ1-1 and V is TRBV5-4; possibly TRBD1 for D (5 bases). The CDR3 spans 13 residues. Trimming removed 5 bases from V and 3 bases from J, with 11 bases in between. From germline, CDR1 is SGHNT and CDR2 YYREEE (reference sequence). CDR3 nucleotide sequence: TGTGCCAGCAGACCCCGGGGCGACACTGAAGCTTTCTTT. It specifies CASRPRGDTEAFF.

The rearrangement uses TRBV7-8 and TRBJ1-2, with D perhaps matching TRBD1 (5 bases). V was trimmed by 5 bases and J by 3 bases, leaving 10 bases between them. The length of the CDR3 is 13 residues. The germline gives CDR1 SGHVS, CDR2 FQNEAQ. The chain's CDR3 is CASSLGTDYGYTF. The CDR3 coding sequence is TGTGCCAGCAGCCTCGGGACGGACTATGGCTACACCTTC.

This clone appeared a few times. The J gene is TRBJ2-5, the V gene TRBV7-9; D gene unclear. This CDR3 is 13 amino acids long. The germline V gene has CDR1 SEHNR and CDR2 FQNEAQ (reference sequence). With 3 bases removed from V and 3 bases from J, the gap between germline ends came to 8 bases. The CDR3 reads CASSFDGEETQYF. The CDR3 coding sequence is TGTGCCAGCAGCTTCGATGGAGAAGAGACCCAGTACTTC. Drawing the rest from reference TRBV7-9 and TRBJ2-5, the complete variable domain is DTGVSQNPRHKITKRGQNVTFRCDPISEHNRLYWYRQTLGQGPEFLTYFQNEAQLEKSRLLSDRFSAERPKGSFSTLEIQRTEQGDSAMYLCASSFDGEETQYFGPGTRLLVL.

This clone was recorded only once. The chain employs TRBV28 and TRBJ2-7; 8 bases agree with TRBD1. Per the germline V gene, CDR1 is MDHEN and CDR2 is SYDVKM. This CDR3 is 15 amino acids long. V dropped 2 bases and J dropped 6; count of bases not matched to a gene: 9. CDR3 sequence: CASSLAGQGAREQYV. CDR3 bases: TGTGCCAGCAGTTTAGCGGGGCAGGGGGCTCGCGAGCAGTACGTC.

CDR3 in amino acids: CASSVTSGAYNEQFF. The CDR3 DNA is TGTGCCAGCAGCGTTACTAGCGGGGCGTACAATGAGCAGTTCTTC. The rearrangement uses TRBV2 and TRBJ2-1; 10 bases are shared with TRBD2. Trimming at V came to 6 bases and at J to 4 bases, leaving 6 bases not matched to a gene. CDR1 and CDR2 (germline): SNHLY, FYNNEI. The CDR3 has 15 residues.

The chain recombines TRBV10-3 with TRBJ2-1; D unresolved. CDR3 length: 11 residues. From germline, CDR1 is ENHRY and CDR2 SYGVKD. The V end was cut by 10 bases, the J end by 9 bases, with 13 bases between. Here the CDR3 reads CATLSSLEQFF. The CDR3 coding sequence is TGTGCCACCTTGTCCAGTCTTGAGCAGTTCTTC.

The chain combines TRBV19 with TRBJ1-4; D might be TRBD1 (5 bases). This CDR3 region has 14 residues. Trimming took off 4 bases at V and 5 bases at J, with 11 bases between the two ends. CDR1 LNHDA and CDR2 SQIVND come from the germline V gene (reference sequence). CDR3 residues: CASSRTGDNEKLFF. Written as DNA, the CDR3 is TGTGCCAGTAGTAGAACAGGAGACAATGAAAAACTGTTTTTT.

This sequence joins TRBV28 and TRBJ2-2; TRBD2 matches at 7 bases. Germline trimming cut 4 bases from V and 1 base from J; bases unmatched to any gene: 9. This CDR3 is built from 17 residues. Germline CDR1 reads MDHEN; CDR2 reads SYDVKM. This chain's CDR3 is CASSSPVAGVNTGELFF. The CDR3 DNA reads as TGTGCCAGCAGTTCCCCCGTTGCGGGGGTGAACACCGGGGAGCTGTTTTTT.

This rearrangement joins TRBV5-1 to TRBJ2-3, with 7 bases identical to TRBD1. V was clipped by 4 bases and J by 4 bases; unmatched bases: 6. There are 14 residues in the CDR3. Germline V gene lookup returns CDR1 SGHRS and CDR2 YFSETQ. This CDR3 is CASSPTGVSDTQYF. The CDR3, as DNA: TGCGCCAGCAGCCCCACAGGGGTTTCAGATACGCAGTATTTT. The full variable domain, in which reference TRBV5-1 and TRBJ2-3 provide the parts outside the CDR3, is KAGVTQTPRYLIKTRGQQVTLSCSPISGHRSVSWYQQTPGQGLQFLFEYFSETQRNKGNFPGRFSGRQFSNSRSEMNVSTLELGDSALYLCASSPTGVSDTQYFGPGTRLTVL.

V is TRBV7-9 and J is TRBJ2-2, with TRBD2 identical over 12 bases. The CDR3 is 16 residues long. V shed 8 bases, J shed 4 bases, and the junction held 8 bases outside the gene matches. Germline V CDR1 and CDR2: SEHNR, FQNEAQ (reference sequence). The DNA for the CDR3 is TGTGCCAGCTCGTCTAGCGGGGGGGCGCCCACCGGGGAGCTGTTTTTT. It yields the protein CASSSSGGAPTGELFF. Together with reference TRBV7-9 and TRBJ2-2, the CDR3 gives the full variable domain: DTGVSQNPRHKITKRGQNVTFRCDPISEHNRLYWYRQTLGQGPEFLTYFQNEAQLEKSRLLSDRFSAERPKGSFSTLEIQRTEQGDSAMYLCASSSSGGAPTGELFFGEGSRLTVL.

This chain connects TRBV9 to TRBJ1-5; 7 bases map to TRBD1. The CDR3 is 15 amino acids. CDR1 SGDLS and CDR2 YYNGEE come from the germline V gene. J gave up 6 bases and V 3 bases, and 9 bases lay outside the gene matches. The CDR3 nucleotides are TGTGCCAGCAGCGAGACAGGGAATGGTGGTCAGCCCCAGCATTTT. This gives the protein CASSETGNGGQPQHF.

This chain links TRBV30 with TRBJ1-5, with 8 bases that match TRBD1. V trimming: 3 bases; J trimming: 6 bases; junction bases outside the gene matches: 4. This CDR3 is 13 amino acids long. The V gene's germline CDR1 is GTSNPN and CDR2 SVGIG (reference sequence). DNA of the CDR3: TGTGCCTGGAGGCAGGGGGCCTTTCAGCCCCAGCATTTT. This codes for CAWRQGAFQPQHF.

This chain connects TRBV28 to TRBJ1-2; 10 bases match TRBD1. V shed 5 bases and J 8 bases; nucleotides not matched to a gene: 5. This CDR3 is 13 amino acids long. CDR1 and CDR2 (germline): MDHEN, SYDVKM. Written as DNA, the CDR3 is TGTGCCAGCAGTGGTGACAGGGGGCAAGGCTACACCTTC. Protein product: CASSGDRGQGYTF.

This clone was recorded only once. The CDR3 reads CASSRRDSGYNEQFF. The CDR3 nucleotides read TGCGCCAGCAGCCGCCGGGACAGCGGCTACAATGAGCAGTTCTTC. V and J are TRBV5-1 and TRBJ2-1; TRBD1 matches at 7 bases. Germline CDR1 SGHRS, CDR2 YFSETQ. There are 15 residues in the CDR3. V shed 4 bases and J 3 bases; nucleotides not matched to a gene: 7.

This clone occurred once. This chain links TRBV11-2 with TRBJ1-4, with D possibly TRBD1 on 6 matching bases. The CDR3 has 17 amino acids. CDR1 and CDR2 from the germline V gene are SGHAT and FQNNGV. V dropped 3 bases and J dropped 0 bases, with 14 bases sitting between them. This CDR3 reads CASSFGLGGTTNEKLFF. CDR3 nucleotides: TGTGCCAGCAGCTTCGGTTTAGGGGGGACAACTAATGAAAAACTGTTTTTT.